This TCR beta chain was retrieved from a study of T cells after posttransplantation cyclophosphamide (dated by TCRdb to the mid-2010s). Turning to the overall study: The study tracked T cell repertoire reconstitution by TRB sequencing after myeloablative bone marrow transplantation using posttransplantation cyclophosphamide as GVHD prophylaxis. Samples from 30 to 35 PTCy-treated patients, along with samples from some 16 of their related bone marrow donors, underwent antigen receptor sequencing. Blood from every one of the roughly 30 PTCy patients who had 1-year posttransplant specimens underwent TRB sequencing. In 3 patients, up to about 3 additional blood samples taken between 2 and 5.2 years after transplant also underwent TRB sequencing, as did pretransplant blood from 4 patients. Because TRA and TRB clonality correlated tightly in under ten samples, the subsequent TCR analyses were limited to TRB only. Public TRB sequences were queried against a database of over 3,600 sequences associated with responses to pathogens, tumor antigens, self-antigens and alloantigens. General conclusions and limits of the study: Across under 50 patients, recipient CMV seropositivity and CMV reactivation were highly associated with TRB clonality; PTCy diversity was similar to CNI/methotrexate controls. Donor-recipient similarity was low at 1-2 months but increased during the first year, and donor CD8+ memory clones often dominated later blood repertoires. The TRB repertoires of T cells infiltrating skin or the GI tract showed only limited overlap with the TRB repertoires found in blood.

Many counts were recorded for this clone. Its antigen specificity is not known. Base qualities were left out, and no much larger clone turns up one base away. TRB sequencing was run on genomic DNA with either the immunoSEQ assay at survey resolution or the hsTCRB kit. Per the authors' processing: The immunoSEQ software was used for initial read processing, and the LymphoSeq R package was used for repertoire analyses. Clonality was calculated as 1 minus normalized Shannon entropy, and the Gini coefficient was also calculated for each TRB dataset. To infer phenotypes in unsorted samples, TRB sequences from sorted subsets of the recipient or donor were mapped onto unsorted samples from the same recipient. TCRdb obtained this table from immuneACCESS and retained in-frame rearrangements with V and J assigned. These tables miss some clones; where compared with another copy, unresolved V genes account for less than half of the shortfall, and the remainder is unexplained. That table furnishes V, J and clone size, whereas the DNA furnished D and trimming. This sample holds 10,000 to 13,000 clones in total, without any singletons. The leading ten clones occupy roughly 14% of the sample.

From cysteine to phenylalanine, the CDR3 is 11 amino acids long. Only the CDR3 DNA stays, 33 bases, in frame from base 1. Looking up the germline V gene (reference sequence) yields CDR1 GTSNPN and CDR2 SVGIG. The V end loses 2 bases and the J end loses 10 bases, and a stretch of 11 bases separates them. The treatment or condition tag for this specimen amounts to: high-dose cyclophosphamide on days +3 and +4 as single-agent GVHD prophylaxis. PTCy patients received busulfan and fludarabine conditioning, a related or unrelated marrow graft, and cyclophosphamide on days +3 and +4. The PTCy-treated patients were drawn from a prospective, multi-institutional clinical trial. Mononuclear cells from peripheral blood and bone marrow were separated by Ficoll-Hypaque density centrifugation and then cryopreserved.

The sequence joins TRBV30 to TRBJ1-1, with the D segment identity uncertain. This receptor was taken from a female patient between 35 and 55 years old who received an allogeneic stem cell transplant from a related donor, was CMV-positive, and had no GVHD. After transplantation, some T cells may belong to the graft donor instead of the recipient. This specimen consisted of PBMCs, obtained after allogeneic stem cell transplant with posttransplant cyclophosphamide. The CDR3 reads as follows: CAWSPTDGAFF. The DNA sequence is TGTGCCTGGAGTCCTACAGACGGAGCTTTCTTT.